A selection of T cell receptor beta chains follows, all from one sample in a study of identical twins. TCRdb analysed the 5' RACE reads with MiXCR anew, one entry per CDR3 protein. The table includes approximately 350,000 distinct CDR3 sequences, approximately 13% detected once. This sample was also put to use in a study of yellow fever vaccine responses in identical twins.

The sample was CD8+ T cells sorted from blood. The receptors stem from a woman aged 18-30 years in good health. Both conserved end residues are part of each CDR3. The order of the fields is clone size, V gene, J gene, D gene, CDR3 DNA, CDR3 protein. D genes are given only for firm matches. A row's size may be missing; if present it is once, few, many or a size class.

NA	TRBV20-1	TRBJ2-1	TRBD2	TGCTGTGCGCTACTAGCGGGAGCAGTCTACAATGAGCAGTTCTTC	CCALLAGAVYNEQFF
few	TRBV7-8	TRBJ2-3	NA	TGTGCCAGCAGCCATCTCCCGACGTCGAAAGGGGCCTACACAGATACGCAGTATTTT	CASSHLPTSKGAYTDTQYF
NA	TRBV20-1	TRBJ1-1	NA	TGCAGTGCTAGAAAGGGGCAGGGACATGAGGGCACTGAAGCTTTCTTT	CSARKGQGHEGTEAFF
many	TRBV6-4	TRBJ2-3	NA	TGTGCCAGCAGTGACCAGGAGGGGTCGGATACGCAGTATTTT	CASSDQEGSDTQYF
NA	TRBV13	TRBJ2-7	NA	TGTGCCAGCAGCTTTAGACAGGGAGGTGCCGAGCAGTACTTC	CASSFRQGGAEQYF
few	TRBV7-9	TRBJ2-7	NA	TGTGCCAGCAGCTTAGCGCGTAGCCTATACCCCTACGAGCAGTACTTC	CASSLARSLYPYEQYF
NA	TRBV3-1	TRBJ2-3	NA	TGTGCCAGCAGCCAAGAAATCCGCACAGATACGCAGTATTTT	CASSQEIRTDTQYF
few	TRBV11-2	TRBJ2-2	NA	TGTGCCACCCAAACACAGGGAAGTAACACCGGGGAGCTGTTTTTT	CATQTQGSNTGELFF
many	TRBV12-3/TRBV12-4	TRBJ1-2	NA	TGTGCCAGCAGTCTCACCCCTCCCCCAGGGGATTATGGCTACACCTTC	CASSLTPPPGDYGYTF
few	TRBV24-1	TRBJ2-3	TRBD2	TGTGCCACCAGTGACCCGCTTGGGCCGGGAGGGCCGGGGGGCACAGATACGCAGTATTTT	CATSDPLGPGGPGGTDTQYF
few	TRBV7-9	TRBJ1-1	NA	TGTGCCAGCAGCTTGGGACCGACTGGGACAAACACTGAAGCTTTCTTT	CASSLGPTGTNTEAFF
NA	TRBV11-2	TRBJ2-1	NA	TGTGCCAGCAGCTTAGACTGGAGTGGGGACAATGAGCAGTTCTTC	CASSLDWSGDNEQFF
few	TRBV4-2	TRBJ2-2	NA	TGTGCCAGCAGCCAAGGGTCTTGGGAGCTGTTTTTT	CASSQGSWELFF
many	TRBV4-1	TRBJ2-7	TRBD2	TGCGCCAGCAGCCTGGGACTATTCTACGAGCAGTACTTC	CASSLGLFYEQYF
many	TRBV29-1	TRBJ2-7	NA	TGCAGCGTTGCTTACAGCGGTAACTCCTACGAGCAGTACTTC	CSVAYSGNSYEQYF
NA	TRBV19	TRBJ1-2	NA	TGTGCCAGTAGGACGGACAGAGCGTCTAACTATGGCTACACCTTC	CASRTDRASNYGYTF
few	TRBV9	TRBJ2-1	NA	TGTGCCAGCAGCGTAGCAGTGGGAGCATTAAGTGAGCAGTTCTTC	CASSVAVGALSEQFF
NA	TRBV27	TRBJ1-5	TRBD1	TGTGCCAGCAGTCCCGGACAGGGTTATCAGCCCCAGCATTTT	CASSPGQGYQPQHF
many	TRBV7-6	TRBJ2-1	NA	TGTGCCAGCAGCTTAGGAGCGGACCCCTACAATGAGCAGTTCTTC	CASSLGADPYNEQFF
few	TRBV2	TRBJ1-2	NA	TGTGCCAGCAAGTCGGTCCGGGGCGACTATGGCTACACCTTC	CASKSVRGDYGYTF
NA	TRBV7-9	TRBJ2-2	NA	TGTGCCAGCAGCTTAGACACAGGAGAGAACACCGGGGAGCTGTTTTTT	CASSLDTGENTGELFF
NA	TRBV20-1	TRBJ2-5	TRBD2	TGCAGTGCTAGCCCCGTGACTAGCGGGAGTATTCCGGAGACCCAGTACTTC	CSASPVTSGSIPETQYF
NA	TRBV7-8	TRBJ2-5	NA	TGTGCCAGCAGCTTACAAAGGGCTATGGAGACCCAGTACTTC	CASSLQRAMETQYF
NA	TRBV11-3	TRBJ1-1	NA	TGTGCCAGCAGCTCCCTCTTTGAAGGAATGAACACTGAAGCTTTCTTT	CASSSLFEGMNTEAFF
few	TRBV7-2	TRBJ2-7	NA	TGTGCCAGCAGCCCCTGGGACCATTACGAGCAGTACTTC	CASSPWDHYEQYF
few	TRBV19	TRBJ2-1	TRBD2	TGTGCCAGTAGTTTACGGGAGGGCCCCTACAATGAGCAGTTCTTC	CASSLREGPYNEQFF
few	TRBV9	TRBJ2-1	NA	TGTGCCAGCAGCCTACGGACGGAAAGCGATGAGCAGTTCTTC	CASSLRTESDEQFF
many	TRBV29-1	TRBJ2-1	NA	TGCAGCTCCAGGGATCCTTCCTACAATGAGCAGTTCTTC	CSSRDPSYNEQFF
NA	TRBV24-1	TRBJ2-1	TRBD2	TGTGCCACCAGTGACTCCACTAGCGAAACTTACAATGAGCAGTTCTTC	CATSDSTSETYNEQFF
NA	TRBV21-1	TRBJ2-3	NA	TGTGCCAGCAGCAAACATGTTCGCGGTAGCACAGATACGCAGTATTTT	CASSKHVRGSTDTQYF
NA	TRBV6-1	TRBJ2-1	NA	TGTGCCAGTCCCCCTTTGAGCGCGGTGAGCCCATTAGAGCAGTTCTTC	CASPPLSAVSPLEQFF
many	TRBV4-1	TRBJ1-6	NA	TGCGCCAGCAGCCAAGATCCGGGAAGTTCACCCCTCCACTTT	CASSQDPGSSPLHF
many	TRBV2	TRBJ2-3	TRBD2	TGTGCCAGCAGACTCATAGGAAGCGGGGGCTCGTTGTATTTT	CASRLIGSGGSLYF
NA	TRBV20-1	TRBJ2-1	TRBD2	TGCAGTGCTAGGTTTGCTAGCGGGTCCTATGAGCAGTTCTTC	CSARFASGSYEQFF
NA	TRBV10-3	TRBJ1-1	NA	TGTGCCATGGGCGGGGACGGGGTCACTGAAGCTTTCTTT	CAMGGDGVTEAFF
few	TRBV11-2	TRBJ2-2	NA	TGTGCCAGCAACCTGGGTGGTACGAACGGGGAGCTGTTTTTT	CASNLGGTNGELFF
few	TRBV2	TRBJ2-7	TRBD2	TGTGCCAGCAGTGGACTAGCGGGAATGGTCGGGTCCTACGAGCAGTACTTC	CASSGLAGMVGSYEQYF
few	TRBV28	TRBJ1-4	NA	TGTGCCAGCAGCCTTCGGGGGACAACTAATGAAAAACTGTTTTTT	CASSLRGTTNEKLFF
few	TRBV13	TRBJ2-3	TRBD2	TGTGCCAGCAGCTCTGGGACTAGAGGAGCCGATACGCAGTATTTT	CASSSGTRGADTQYF
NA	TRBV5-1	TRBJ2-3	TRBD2	TGCGCCAGCAGCTTGGAGTCTAGCGGGGGAGATACGCAGTATTTT	CASSLESSGGDTQYF
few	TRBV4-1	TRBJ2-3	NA	TGCGCCAGCAGTGGCATTAGCACAGATACGCAGTATTTT	CASSGISTDTQYF
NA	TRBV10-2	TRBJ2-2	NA	TGCGCCAGCCAGAGTCTGGAGGGGAACACCGGGGAGCTGTTTTTT	CASQSLEGNTGELFF
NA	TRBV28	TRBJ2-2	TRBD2	TGTGCCAGCAGTCCCGAGGGCGGGGGGGCCGACACCGGGGAGCTGTTTTTT	CASSPEGGGADTGELFF
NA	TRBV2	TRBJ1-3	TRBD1	TGTGCCAGCATCCTGGGACAGGTCTTCTCTGGAAACACCATATATTTT	CASILGQVFSGNTIYF
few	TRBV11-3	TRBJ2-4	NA	TGTGCCAGCAGCCCCCCGATGCAGCGGCTAGCCAAAAACATTCAGTACTTC	CASSPPMQRLAKNIQYF
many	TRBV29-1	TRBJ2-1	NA	TGCAGCGTCGAATCCTCCTACAATGAGCAGTTCTTC	CSVESSYNEQFF
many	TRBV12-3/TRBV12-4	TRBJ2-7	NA	TGTGCCAGCAGTCCCAATGGGACGCCCTACGAGCAGTACTTC	CASSPNGTPYEQYF
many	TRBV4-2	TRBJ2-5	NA	TGTGCCAGCAGCCAAGCAGGGACCAACCAAGAGACCCAGTACTTC	CASSQAGTNQETQYF
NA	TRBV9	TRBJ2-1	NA	TGTGCCAGCAGCGTAGGTGGGGATGACAATGAGCAGTTCTTC	CASSVGGDDNEQFF
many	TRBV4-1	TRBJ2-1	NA	TGCGCCAGCAGCCAAGATATGGAGGGAAGCTATGAGCAGTTCTTC	CASSQDMEGSYEQFF
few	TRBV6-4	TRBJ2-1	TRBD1	TGTGCCAGCAGTGGAGGGACAGAACCCTACAATGAGCAGTTCTTC	CASSGGTEPYNEQFF
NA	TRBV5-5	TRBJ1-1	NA	TGTGCCAGCAGCTCCACATCAACCCACACTGAAGCTTTCTTT	CASSSTSTHTEAFF
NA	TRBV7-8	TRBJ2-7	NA	TGTGCCAGCAGCTTAGGGGGCCAATTCTACGAGCAGTACTTC	CASSLGGQFYEQYF
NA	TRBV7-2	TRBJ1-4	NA	TGTGCCAGCAGCTTACCTCCGGAGGGGGAAAAACTGTTTTTT	CASSLPPEGEKLFF
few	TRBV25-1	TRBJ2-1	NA	TGTGCCAGCGATTCCGGTAGAGGTGAGCAGTTCTTC	CASDSGRGEQFF
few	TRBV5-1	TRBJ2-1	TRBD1	TGCGCCAGCAGCTTGTATATCGGGACAGGGGACAATGAGCAGTTCTTC	CASSLYIGTGDNEQFF
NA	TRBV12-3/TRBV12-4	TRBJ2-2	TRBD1	TGTGCCAGCAGTCACCATACAGGGGGAGGCGACACCGGGGAGCTGTTTTTT	CASSHHTGGGDTGELFF
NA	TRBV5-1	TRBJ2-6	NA	TGCGCCAGCAGCTTTGAGGGCGCGAGCTCTGGGGCCAACGTCCTGACTTTC	CASSFEGASSGANVLTF
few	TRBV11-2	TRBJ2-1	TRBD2	TGTGCCAGCAGCTTACCCGGACTAGCGGGCCTAAGTAATGAGCAGTTCTTC	CASSLPGLAGLSNEQFF
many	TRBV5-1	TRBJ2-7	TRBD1	TGCGCCAGCAGGCAGGGGGAGTCCTACGAGCAGTACTTC	CASRQGESYEQYF